This TCR beta chain was recorded in a study of T cells after yellow fever vaccination. Study conclusions and caveats: Overlap between CD4 and CD8 compartments was detected for a small share of clonotypes.

With regard to this clonotype: Its antigen is unidentified.

The junction had 5 bases not matched to a gene; V was cut back by 3 bases and J by 0 bases. CDR1 and CDR2 from the germline V gene are SGHRS and YFSETQ. This CDR3 region has 15 residues. TCR cDNA was made by 5'RACE template switching, adding a universal primer site and UMIs. MiXCR was run by TCRdb on the 5' RACE reads, yielding one entry per CDR3 protein. The sample has about 330,000 distinct CDR3 sequences, approximately 4% seen once. This receptor was obtained from a young man who received the YFV17D yellow fever vaccine. The V call is TRBV5-1, the J call TRBJ2-5; 7 bases align to TRBD1. The source was PBMCs, collected 5 days after the yellow fever booster vaccination. The CDR3 nucleotides read TGCGCCAGCAGCTCACACAGGGGCTACCAAGAGACCCAGTACTTC. It is translated as CASSSHRGYQETQYF. The whole variable domain, filled in from reference TRBV5-1 and TRBJ2-5, reads KAGVTQTPRYLIKTRGQQVTLSCSPISGHRSVSWYQQTPGQGLQFLFEYFSETQRNKGNFPGRFSGRQFSNSRSEMNVSTLELGDSALYLCASSSHRGYQETQYFGPGTRLLVL.